The subject of this entry is one T cell receptor beta chain. Its matching antigen is unknown. The use of a sample-barcoded 5' primer and a J-beta primer mix characterized a second PCR of roughly 6 to 11 cycles. A template-switch adaptor that had 12 random nucleotides put a tag on each cDNA molecule. At least 2.5 million CDR3-containing paired-end reads were obtained per sample. Each CDR3 protein gets one entry after TCRdb re-called the 5' RACE reads with MiXCR. Of about 680,000 distinct CDR3 sequences listed, over 45% were seen once; the top ten hold roughly 31%. This sample was included in a study of blood T cells in healthy people across ages. Broader study findings: The percentage of naive T cells correlated strongly with TCR beta diversity.

CDR3 length equals 16 residues. Germline values: CDR1 SGHTA, CDR2 FQGNSA. V was clipped by 4 bases and J by 6 bases; unmatched bases: 10. Each donor's blood draw was roughly 10 milliliters of peripheral blood. This rearrangement joins TRBV7-2 to TRBJ2-1; the match to TRBD2 covers 9 bases. Sequencing was done on a sample of blood. This receptor was obtained from an older woman in good health. CDR3 in DNA: TGTGCCAGCAGCTCATCCGGGACTAGCAAGGCCAATGAGCAGTTCTTC. Its translation is CASSSSGTSKANEQFF.